This T cell receptor beta chain was observed in a study of T-cell reconstitution after alpha-beta-depleted transplantation in children. The library targeted TCRbeta and was prepared with unique molecular identifiers. TCRdb used MiXCR to reprocess the PCR reads, holding one entry per CDR3 protein. Of 700,000 to 950,000 distinct CDR3 sequences detected, under 20% appear once; the ten largest clones hold 5%. This clonotype was observed many times. The antigen remains unidentified. Study results and limitations: At one year after transplant, newly produced T cells mostly accounted for T-cell counts and diversity. About two months after transplant, alpha-beta T cells reportedly came from several hundred expanded graft clones. Recipient T cells and thymic progenitors that survived were the source of the high TCRbeta diversity seen at day 60 in some patients.

The sequence came from a male patient aged 10 to 17 who had a stem cell transplant for acute lymphoblastic leukemia, so the T cells may come from the graft donor. Sequencing was performed on PBMCs, mostly from graft donor cells, taken 360 days after TCRalphabeta/CD19-depleted stem cell transplant.

CDR3 in DNA: TGTGCCAGCAGGACCACAGGGGGAGACACTGAAGCTTTCTTT. This gives the protein CASRTTGGDTEAFF. The chain recombines TRBV12-3 or TRBV12-4 with TRBJ1-1; 8 nucleotides align to TRBD1. Losses at the gene ends were 6 bases for V and 3 bases for J; bases not matched to a gene: 6. This CDR3 region has 14 residues.